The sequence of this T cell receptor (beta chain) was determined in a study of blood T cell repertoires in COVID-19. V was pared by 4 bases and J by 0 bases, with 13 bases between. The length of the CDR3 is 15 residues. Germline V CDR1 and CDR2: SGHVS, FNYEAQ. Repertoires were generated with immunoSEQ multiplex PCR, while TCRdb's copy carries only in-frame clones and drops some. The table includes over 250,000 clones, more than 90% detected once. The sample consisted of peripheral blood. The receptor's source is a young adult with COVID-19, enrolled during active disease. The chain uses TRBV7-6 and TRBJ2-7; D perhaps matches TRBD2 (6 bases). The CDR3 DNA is TGTGCCAGCAGCTGGGGGGACGGGCGCTCCTACGAGCAGTACTTC. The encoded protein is CASSWGDGRSYEQYF.